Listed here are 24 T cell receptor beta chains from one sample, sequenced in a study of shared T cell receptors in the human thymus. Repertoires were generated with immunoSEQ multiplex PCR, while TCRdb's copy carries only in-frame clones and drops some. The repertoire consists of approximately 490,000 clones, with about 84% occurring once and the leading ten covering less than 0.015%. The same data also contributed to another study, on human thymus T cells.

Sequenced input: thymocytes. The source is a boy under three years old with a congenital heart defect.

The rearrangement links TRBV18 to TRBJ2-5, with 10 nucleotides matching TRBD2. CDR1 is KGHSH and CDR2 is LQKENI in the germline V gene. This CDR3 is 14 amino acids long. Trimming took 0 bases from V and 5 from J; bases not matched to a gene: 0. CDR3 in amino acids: CASSPPGLAETQYF. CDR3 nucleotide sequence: TGTGCCAGCTCACCACCGGGACTAGCGGAGACCCAGTACTTC.

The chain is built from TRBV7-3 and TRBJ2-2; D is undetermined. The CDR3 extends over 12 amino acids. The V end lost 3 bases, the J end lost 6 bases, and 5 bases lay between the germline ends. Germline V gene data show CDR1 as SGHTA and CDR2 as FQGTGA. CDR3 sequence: CASSLSSGELFF. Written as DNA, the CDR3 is TGTGCCAGCAGCTTGTCTTCCGGGGAGCTGTTTTTT.

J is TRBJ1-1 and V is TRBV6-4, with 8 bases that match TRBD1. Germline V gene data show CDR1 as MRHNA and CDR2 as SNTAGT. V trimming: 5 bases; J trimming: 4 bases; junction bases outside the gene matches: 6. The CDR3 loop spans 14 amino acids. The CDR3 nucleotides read TGTGCCAGCAGTCCCAGGGGGCACGGCACTGAAGCTTTCTTT. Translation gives CASSPRGHGTEAFF.

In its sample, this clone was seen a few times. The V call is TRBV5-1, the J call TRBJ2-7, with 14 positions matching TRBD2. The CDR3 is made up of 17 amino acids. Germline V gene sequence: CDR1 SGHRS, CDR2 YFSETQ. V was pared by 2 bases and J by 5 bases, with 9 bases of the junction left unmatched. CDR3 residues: CASSFGLAGGTGHEQYF. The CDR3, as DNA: TGCGCCAGCAGCTTTGGACTAGCGGGAGGAACGGGGCACGAGCAGTACTTC.

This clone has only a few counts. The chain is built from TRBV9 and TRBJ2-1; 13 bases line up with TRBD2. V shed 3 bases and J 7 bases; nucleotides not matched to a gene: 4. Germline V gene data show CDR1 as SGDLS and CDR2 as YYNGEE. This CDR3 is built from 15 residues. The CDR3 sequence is CASSAAGLAGNEQFF. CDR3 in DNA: TGTGCCAGCAGCGCGGCGGGACTAGCGGGGAATGAGCAGTTCTTC.

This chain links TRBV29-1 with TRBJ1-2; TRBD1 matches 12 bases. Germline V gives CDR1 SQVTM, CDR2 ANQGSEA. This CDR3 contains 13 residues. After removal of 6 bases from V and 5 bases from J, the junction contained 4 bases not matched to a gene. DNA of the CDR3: TGCAGCGTGGGACAGGGGGCCGTATATGGCTACACCTTC. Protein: CSVGQGAVYGYTF.

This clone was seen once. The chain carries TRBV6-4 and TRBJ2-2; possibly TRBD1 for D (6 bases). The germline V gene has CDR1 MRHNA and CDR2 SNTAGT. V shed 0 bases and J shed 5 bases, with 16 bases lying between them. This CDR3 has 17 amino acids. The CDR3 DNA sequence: TGTGCCAGCAGTGACTCAGAACAGGGTAGGAGGACCGGGGAGCTGTTTTTT. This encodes CASSDSEQGRRTGELFF.

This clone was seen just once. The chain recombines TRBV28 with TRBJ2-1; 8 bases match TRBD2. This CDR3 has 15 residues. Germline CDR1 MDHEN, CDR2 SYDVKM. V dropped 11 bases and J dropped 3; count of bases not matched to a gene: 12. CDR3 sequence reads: CAARASGSVYNEQFF. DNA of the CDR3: TGTGCCGCCCGGGCAAGCGGGAGCGTCTACAATGAGCAGTTCTTC.

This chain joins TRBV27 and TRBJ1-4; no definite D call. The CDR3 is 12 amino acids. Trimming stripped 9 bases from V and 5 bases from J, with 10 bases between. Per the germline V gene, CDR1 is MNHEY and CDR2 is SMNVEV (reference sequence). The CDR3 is CARSRGNEKLFF. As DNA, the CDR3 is TGTGCCAGATCCCGCGGAAATGAAAAACTGTTTTTT. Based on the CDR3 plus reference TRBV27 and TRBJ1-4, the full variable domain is EAQVTQNPRYLITVTGKKLTVTCSQNMNHEYMSWYRQDPGLGLRQIYYSMNVEVTDKGDVPEGYKVSRKEKRNFPLILESPSPNQTSLYFCARSRGNEKLFFGSGTQLSVL.

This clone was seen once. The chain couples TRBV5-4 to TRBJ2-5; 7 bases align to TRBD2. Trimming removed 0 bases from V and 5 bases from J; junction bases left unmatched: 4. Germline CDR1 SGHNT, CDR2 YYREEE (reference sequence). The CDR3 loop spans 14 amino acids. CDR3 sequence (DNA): TGTGCCAGCAGCTTGGGGGGGGGTTTGGAGACCCAGTACTTC. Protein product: CASSLGGGLETQYF.

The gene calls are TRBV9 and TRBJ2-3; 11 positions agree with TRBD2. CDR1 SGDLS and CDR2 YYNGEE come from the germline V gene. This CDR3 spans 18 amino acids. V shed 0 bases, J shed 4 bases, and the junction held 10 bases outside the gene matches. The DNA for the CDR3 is TGTGCCAGCAGCGTAGATGAACTAGCGGGAGATAAAGCAGATACGCAGTATTTT. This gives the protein CASSVDELAGDKADTQYF.

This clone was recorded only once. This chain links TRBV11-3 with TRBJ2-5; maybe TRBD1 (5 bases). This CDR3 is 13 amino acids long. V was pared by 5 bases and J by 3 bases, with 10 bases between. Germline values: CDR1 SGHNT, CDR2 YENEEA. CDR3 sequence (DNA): TGTGCCAGCAGCCCCCCGACAGAAGAGACCCAGTACTTC. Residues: CASSPPTEETQYF.

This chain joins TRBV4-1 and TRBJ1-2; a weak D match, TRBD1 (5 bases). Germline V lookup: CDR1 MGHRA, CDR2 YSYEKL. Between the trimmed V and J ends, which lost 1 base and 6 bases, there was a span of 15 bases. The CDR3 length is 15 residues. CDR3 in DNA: TGCGCCAGCAGCCAAGGGGCGGGGGGGAGCGATGGCTACACCTTC. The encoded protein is CASSQGAGGSDGYTF.

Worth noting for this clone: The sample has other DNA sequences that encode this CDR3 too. The CDR3 protein is CASSLSPGSYEQYF. The CDR3 region has the DNA TGTGCCAGCAGCTTGTCACCGGGTTCCTACGAGCAGTACTTC. The chain joins TRBV5-4 to TRBJ2-7; D gene ambiguous. This CDR3 contains 14 residues. Germline CDR1 reads SGHNT; CDR2 reads YYREEE (reference sequence). With 1 base removed from V and 1 base from J, the gap between germline ends came to 9 bases.

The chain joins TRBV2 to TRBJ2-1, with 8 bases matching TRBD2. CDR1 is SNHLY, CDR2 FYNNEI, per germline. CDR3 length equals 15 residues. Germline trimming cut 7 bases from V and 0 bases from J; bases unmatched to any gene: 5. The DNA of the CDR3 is TGTGCCAGCACCGAAACTAGCGGCTCCTACAATGAGCAGTTCTTC. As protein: CASTETSGSYNEQFF.

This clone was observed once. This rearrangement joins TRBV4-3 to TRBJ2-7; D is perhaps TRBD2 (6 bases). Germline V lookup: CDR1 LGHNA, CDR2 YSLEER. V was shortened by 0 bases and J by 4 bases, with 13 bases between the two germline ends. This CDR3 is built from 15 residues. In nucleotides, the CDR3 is TGCGCCAGCAGCCAAGATCGGGACTTTCATTACGAGCAGTACTTC. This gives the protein CASSQDRDFHYEQYF.

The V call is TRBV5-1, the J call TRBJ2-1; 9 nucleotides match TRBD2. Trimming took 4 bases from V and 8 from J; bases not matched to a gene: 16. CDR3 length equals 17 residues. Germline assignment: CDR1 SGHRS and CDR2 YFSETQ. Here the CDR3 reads CASSLRLRSGRIDEQFF. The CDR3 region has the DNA TGCGCCAGCAGCCTACGACTGCGCAGCGGGAGGATCGATGAGCAGTTCTTC.

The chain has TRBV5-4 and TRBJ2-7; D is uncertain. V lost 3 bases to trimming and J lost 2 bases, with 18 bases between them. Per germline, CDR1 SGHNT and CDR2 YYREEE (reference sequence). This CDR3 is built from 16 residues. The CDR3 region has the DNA TGTGCCAGCAGCTCGTTCGGTGAAGCGTTGACCTACGAGCAGTACTTC. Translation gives CASSSFGEALTYEQYF.

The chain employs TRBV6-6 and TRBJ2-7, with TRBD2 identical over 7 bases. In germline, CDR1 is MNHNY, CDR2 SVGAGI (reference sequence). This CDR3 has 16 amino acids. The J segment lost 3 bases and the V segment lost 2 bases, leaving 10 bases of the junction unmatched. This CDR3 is CASSYRAGKGIYEQYF. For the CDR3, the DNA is TGTGCCAGCAGTTACAGAGCGGGAAAGGGGATCTACGAGCAGTACTTC.

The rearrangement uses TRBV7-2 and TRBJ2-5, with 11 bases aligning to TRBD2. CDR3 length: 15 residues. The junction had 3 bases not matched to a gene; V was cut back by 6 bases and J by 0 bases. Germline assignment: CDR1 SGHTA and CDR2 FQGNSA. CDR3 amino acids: CASSRLAGHQETQYF. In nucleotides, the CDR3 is TGTGCCAGCAGTAGACTAGCGGGACACCAAGAGACCCAGTACTTC.

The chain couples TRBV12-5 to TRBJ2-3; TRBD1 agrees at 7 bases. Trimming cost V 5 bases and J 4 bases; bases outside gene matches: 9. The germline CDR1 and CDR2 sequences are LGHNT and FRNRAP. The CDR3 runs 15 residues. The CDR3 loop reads CASGPKTGDPDTQYF. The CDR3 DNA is TGTGCTAGTGGTCCGAAAACAGGGGACCCAGATACGCAGTATTTT.

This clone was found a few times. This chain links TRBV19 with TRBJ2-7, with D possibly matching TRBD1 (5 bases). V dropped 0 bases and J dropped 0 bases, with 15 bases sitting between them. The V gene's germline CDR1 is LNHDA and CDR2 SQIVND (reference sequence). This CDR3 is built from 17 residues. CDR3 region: CASSIDAGAGRSYEQYF. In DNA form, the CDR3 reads TGTGCCAGTAGTATAGACGCTGGGGCAGGGCGCTCCTACGAGCAGTACTTC. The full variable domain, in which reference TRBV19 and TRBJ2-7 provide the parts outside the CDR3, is DGGITQSPKYLFRKEGQNVTLSCEQNLNHDAMYWYRQDPGQGLRLIYYSQIVNDFQKGDIAEGYSVSREKKESFPLTVTSAQKNPTAFYLCASSIDAGAGRSYEQYFGPGTRLTVT.

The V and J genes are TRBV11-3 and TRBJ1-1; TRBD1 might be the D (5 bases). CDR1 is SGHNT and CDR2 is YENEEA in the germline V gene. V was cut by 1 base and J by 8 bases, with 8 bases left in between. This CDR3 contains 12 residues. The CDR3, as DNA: TGTGCCAGCAGCTTAGGCGGGGGGGAAGCTTTCTTT. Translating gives CASSLGGGEAFF.

CDR3 DNA sequence: TGTGCCAGCAGCTTACGACTACCGGGACAGGACGGGGAGCCCCAGCATTTT. Translating it yields CASSLRLPGQDGEPQHF. The V gene is TRBV21-1, the J gene TRBJ1-5; TRBD1, the D gene given by the table, was not confirmed from the DNA. TRBV21-1 is a documented pseudogene. This CDR3 has 17 amino acids.